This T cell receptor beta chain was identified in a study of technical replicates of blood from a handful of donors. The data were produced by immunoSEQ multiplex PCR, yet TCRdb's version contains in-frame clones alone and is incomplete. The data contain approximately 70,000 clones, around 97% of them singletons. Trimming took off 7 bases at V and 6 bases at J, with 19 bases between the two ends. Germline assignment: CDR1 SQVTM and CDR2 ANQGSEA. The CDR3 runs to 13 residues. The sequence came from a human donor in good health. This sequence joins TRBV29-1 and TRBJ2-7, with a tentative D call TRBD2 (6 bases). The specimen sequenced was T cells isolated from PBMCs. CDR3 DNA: TGCAGCGCCATGGAGGGTCCCTCGAGCGAGCAGTACTTC. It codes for CSAMEGPSSEQYF.